Listed here is a single T cell receptor beta chain. The limits of the CDR3 on the DNA are not certain, so only TCRdb's listed CDR3 is given. Genomic DNA provided the template from which TCR beta VDJ and CDR3 profiles were obtained. From the reads, TCRdb called clonotypes with MiXCR, one entry per CDR3 protein. The sample yields some 180,000 distinct CDR3 sequences, more than 60% seen once. The sample originates from a study of CD8+CD57+ T cells in acquired aplastic anemia. Whole-study context: CD4+ and CD8+ cells, once sorted, gave DNA averaging roughly 3 ug.

The CDR3 adds up to 23 amino acids, both ends counted. Germline V lookup: CDR1 SGHTA, CDR2 FQGNSA. Patients sequenced had flow cytometry evidence of CD8+CD57+ cell expansion. Severe acquired aplastic anemia was present in all patients. The rearrangement uses TRBV7-2 and TRBJ2-3; TRBD2, the D gene given by the table, was not confirmed from the DNA. The sequenced sample consisted of sorted CD4+, CD8+, or CD8+CD57+ T cells (not recorded which) from PBMCs. The receptor comes from a human donor with aplastic anemia. CDR3 region: CASSFYICSALPPGLASTDTQYF.